This T cell receptor (beta chain) was recovered during a study of identical twins (dated by TCRdb to about 2016). Looking at the study overall: To test whether fetal clonotypes persist, the study used deep sequencing on TCR alpha and beta repertoires from monozygotic twins, unrelated adults of various ages, and cord blood. To rule out contamination, the twin experiments were replicated at different times with different library preparation protocols. The paper as a whole reports these results and caveats: Conclusions relied on cross-sectional statistical analysis, since the same donors could not be followed over many years. In beta out-of-frame sequences, excess twin sharing was weaker, because having fewer shared sequences lowered the signal-to-noise ratio. Out-of-frame TCR alpha sequences shared between twins showed an excess of low generation-probability sequences compared with coincidental sharing between unrelated individuals. Fewer insertions were carried by abundant cord blood beta clonotypes; a weaker similar trend was observed in young adult naive repertoires, while no such trend was observed in memory repertoires. Zero-insertion analyses could be partly confounded by invariant T cells such as MAIT and iNKT, though diverse VJ usage argued against such confounding for most clonotypes. Recombination models systematically underestimated out-of-frame TCR alpha sharing in monozygotic twins but agreed with sharing between unrelated individuals.

Receptor amplification or capture employed 5' RACE. The run used an Illumina HiSeq 2000. Template switching introduced a universal primer binding site; the final cDNA contained a unique molecular identifier, enabling accurate counting of TCR cDNA molecules. First-strand cDNA for TCR alpha and beta chains was synthesized from specific primers in the conserved constant-segment region. To control for contamination, every cDNA library was double barcoded, receiving both a SMART-Mk sample barcode and Illumina barcodes. Two successive PCR steps introduced TruSeq adapter sequences along with Illumina sample barcodes. The TCR alpha and beta cDNA libraries were sequenced on the Illumina HiSeq platform using custom primers. The authors' pipeline ran thus. Unique molecular identifiers were extracted from raw reads with MiGEC, and CDR3 positions were determined with MiXCR. For each individual, recombination models were inferred using an EM algorithm with the repgenHMM and IGoR tools. Shared clonotypes were analyzed with the tcR package in R, and sharing was normalized by the product of cloneset sizes. Out-of-frame nonproductive sequences were analyzed to study raw recombination free of thymic and clonal selection effects. TCRdb reran the public reads through fastp at Q25 and MiXCR, keeping productive beta chains. For every CDR3 protein sequence, its rows merge into one entry that carries the most common genes and DNA. TCRdb's processing, not the authors' own work, is the source of the V and J calls. In all, the sample holds some 250,000 distinct CDR3 sequences, and about 13% of those were seen once. The top ten constitute 3.5% to 5% of the sample.

There are 13 amino acids in the CDR3, from cysteine to phenylalanine inclusive. Only the CDR3 part of the read is kept: 39 bases, read in frame from the first base. V is clipped by 8 bases and J by 5 bases, and the sequence between their germline boundaries is 12 bases long. CDR1 is given as KGHDR and CDR2 as SFDVKD, both from the germline V gene. Only healthy Caucasian donors were included. The twin cohort consisted of three pairs of female monozygotic twins, all aged roughly 18 to 30 years. Miltenyi CD45RO+ enrichment and human naive T-cell isolation kits were used to isolate memory (CD45RO+) and naive T cells from PBMC. This clonotype was counted only a few times. Its antigen remains unidentified. It has no much larger one-base neighbor in the sample; base qualities were not kept. The sample was also linked to a second study, of yellow fever vaccine responses in identical twins. The other study reports the following: The T cell response to vaccination in identical twins was reported by the authors to appear partly convergent and partly personalized. Focusing on identical twins, the study followed the T cell clones that responded to the vaccine, and did so with precision.

The chain employs TRBV24-1 and TRBJ2-1; the D call is tentative, TRBD1 or TRBD2, as each matches 6 bases. The sequenced sample was memory (CD45RO+) T cells sorted from blood. Reading the label with the study, this specimen's cell subset or site is: CD45RO+ enriched T cells. This receptor was obtained from a woman in her late teens or twenties in good health. Here the CDR3 is given as CATTRGANNEQFF. The nucleotide sequence is TGTGCCACCACAAGGGGGGCAAACAATGAGCAGTTCTTC.